This T cell receptor beta chain was found in a study of PD-L1 blockade in urothelial cancer. Indicated time point: pretreatment peripheral blood. Measured with immunoSEQ multiplex PCR; TCRdb has only the in-frame clones, and not every one. This repertoire shows some 71,000 clones, 85% found once; its top ten account for about 6.2%. In germline, CDR1 is MNHNY, CDR2 SVGAGI (reference sequence). The CDR3 totals 13 residues. The V end lost 8 bases, the J end lost 1 base, and 11 bases lay between the germline ends. The V gene is TRBV6-6, the J gene TRBJ1-2; D uncertain. This specimen consisted of PBMCs, obtained around atezolizumab (anti-PD-L1) treatment. The source of this sequence is a man in his forties with urothelial cancer. The CDR3 DNA is TGTGCCAGCTTACGGGGAGATAACTATGGCTACACCTTC. It is translated as CASLRGDNYGYTF.